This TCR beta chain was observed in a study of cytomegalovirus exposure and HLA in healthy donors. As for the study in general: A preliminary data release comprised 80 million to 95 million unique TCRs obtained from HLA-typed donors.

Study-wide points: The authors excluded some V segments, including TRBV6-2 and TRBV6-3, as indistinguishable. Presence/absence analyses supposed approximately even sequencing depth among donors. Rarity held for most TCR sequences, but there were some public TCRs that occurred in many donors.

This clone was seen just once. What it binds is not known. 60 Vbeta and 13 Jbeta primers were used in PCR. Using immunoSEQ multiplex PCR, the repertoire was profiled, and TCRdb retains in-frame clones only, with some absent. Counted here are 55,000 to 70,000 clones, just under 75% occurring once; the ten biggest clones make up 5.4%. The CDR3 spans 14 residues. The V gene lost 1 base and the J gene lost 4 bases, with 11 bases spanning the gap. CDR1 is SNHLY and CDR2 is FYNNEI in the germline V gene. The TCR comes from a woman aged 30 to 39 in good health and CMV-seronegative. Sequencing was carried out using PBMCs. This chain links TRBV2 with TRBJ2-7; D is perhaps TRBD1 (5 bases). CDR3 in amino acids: CASSEGGFEYEQYV. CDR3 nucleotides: TGTGCCAGCAGTGAAGGGGGCTTCGAATACGAGCAGTACGTC.